The 5 T cell receptor beta chains below all came from one sample that was sequenced in a study of T cells after yellow fever vaccination. TCRdb reprocessed the 5' RACE reads via MiXCR and lists one record per CDR3 protein. The sample holds hundreds of thousands of distinct CDR3 sequences, over 15% seen once. The specimen comprised PBMCs, sampled 15 days after the yellow fever booster vaccination. Receptors originate from a man aged 25-40 years who received the YFV17D yellow fever vaccine.

A single count supports this clonotype. V is TRBV7-2 and J is TRBJ1-2; D possibly corresponds to TRBD1 (5 bases). This CDR3 is built from 13 residues. The V gene lost 7 bases and the J gene lost 7 bases, with 16 bases spanning the gap. Germline V lookup: CDR1 SGHTA, CDR2 FQGNSA. The CDR3 DNA is TGTGCCAGCATCCTCGGCCAGGGAAGTGGCTACACCTTC. Protein sequence: CASILGQGSGYTF.

This clonotype came up many times. V usage is TRBV18 and J usage is TRBJ2-1; TRBD1 matches at 9 bases. Germline V gives CDR1 KGHSH, CDR2 LQKENI. Losses at the gene ends were 3 bases for V and 6 bases for J; bases not matched to a gene: 3. The CDR3 contains 14 residues. The CDR3: CASSPRQGGNEQFF. CDR3 in DNA: TGTGCCAGCTCACCGAGACAGGGGGGCAATGAGCAGTTCTTC. Drawing the rest from reference TRBV18 and TRBJ2-1, the complete variable domain is NAGVMQNPRHLVRRRGQEARLRCSPMKGHSHVYWYRQLPEEGLKFMVYLQKENIIDESGMPKERFSAEFPKEGPSILRIQQVVRGDSAAYFCASSPRQGGNEQFFGPGTRLTVL.

The rearrangement links TRBV20-1 to TRBJ2-7, with D hard to call. The germline gives CDR1 DFQATT, CDR2 SNEGSKA (reference sequence). Trimming removed 0 bases at V and 3 bases at J, with 12 bases between. This CDR3 has 14 amino acids. In DNA, the CDR3 is TGCAGTGCTAGAGATCCCGGGCGGAACTACGAGCAGTACTTC. Translation gives CSARDPGRNYEQYF.

This chain uses TRBV20-1 with TRBJ2-1; D might be TRBD2 (6 bases). V was trimmed by 6 bases and J by 2 bases, leaving 17 bases between them. The CDR3 runs 15 residues. Germline V lookup: CDR1 DFQATT, CDR2 SNEGSKA (reference sequence). The CDR3 loop reads CSAPPRSGPYNEQFF. CDR3 bases: TGCAGTGCGCCTCCGCGTAGCGGACCCTACAATGAGCAGTTCTTC.

The chain uses TRBV27 and TRBJ2-5; possibly TRBD1 or TRBD2 for D (5 bases each). CDR3 length: 14 amino acids. V lost 4 bases to trimming and J lost 5 bases, with 14 bases between them. Looked up from germline, CDR1 is MNHEY and CDR2 is SMNVEV (reference sequence). CDR3 nucleotide sequence: TGTGCCAGCAGTTCACTCGGCAGGGAGGAGACCCAGTACTTC. Its protein product is CASSSLGREETQYF.